This passage covers 30 T cell receptor beta chains from one sample sequenced in a study of cytomegalovirus exposure and HLA in healthy donors. A multiplex PCR was run with 60 Vbeta primers and 13 Jbeta primers. Sequencing used immunoSEQ multiplex PCR; TCRdb keeps in-frame clones, though not all of them. This sample has 120,000 or so clones, with roughly four fifths found just once. Sequenced sample: PBMCs. The receptors stem from a woman aged 40 to 50 in good health and CMV-seropositive.

The chain couples TRBV30 to TRBJ1-5; D is unclear. This CDR3 contains 13 residues. The germline V gene has CDR1 GTSNPN and CDR2 SVGIG (reference sequence). The V end was cut by 6 bases, the J end by 5 bases, with 14 bases between. The CDR3 protein is CACNREWDQPQHF. DNA for the CDR3: TGTGCCTGCAACCGGGAGTGGGATCAGCCCCAGCATTTT.

The table lists this clone with a count of one. The genes are TRBV28 and TRBJ2-7, with 9 bases that match TRBD1. V lost 6 bases, J lost 6 bases, and 3 bases stayed unmatched. CDR1 and CDR2 from the germline V gene are MDHEN and SYDVKM. The CDR3 consists of 12 residues. The CDR3 loop is CASRPTGGEQYF. The CDR3 DNA follows: TGTGCCAGCAGGCCGACAGGGGGCGAGCAGTACTTC.

This clone was seen only once. J is TRBJ2-7 and V is TRBV6-5; 8 positions agree with TRBD1. Germline trimming cut 8 bases from V and 0 bases from J; bases unmatched to any gene: 3. The CDR3 sequence is 13 residues long. Germline V gene lookup returns CDR1 MNHEY and CDR2 SVGAGI. The CDR3 is CASRTGGSYEQYF. CDR3 coding DNA: TGTGCCAGCCGCACAGGGGGCTCCTACGAGCAGTACTTC.

The chain joins TRBV7-7 to TRBJ2-1; TRBD2 might be the D (5 bases). V shed 3 bases and J shed 7 bases, with 7 bases lying between them. From germline, CDR1 is SSHAT and CDR2 FNYEAQ (reference sequence). The CDR3 is 12 amino acids. This CDR3 is CASSFGENEQFF. In DNA form, the CDR3 reads TGTGCCAGCAGCTTCGGGGAAAATGAGCAGTTCTTC.

The gene calls are TRBV7-8 and TRBJ1-5; D remains ambiguous. Trimming took 1 base from V and 4 from J, leaving 11 bases between them. The CDR3 runs to 15 residues. Germline V gives CDR1 SGHVS, CDR2 FQNEAQ. The CDR3 bases are TGTGCCAGCAGCTTAGAGGCGGGAGGGAATCAGCCCCAGCATTTT. Protein product: CASSLEAGGNQPQHF.

This clone came up a few times. The chain combines TRBV11-2 with TRBJ2-7, with D unresolved. The CDR3 is 11 amino acids. Germline loops: CDR1 SGHAT, CDR2 FQNNGV. V was pared by 4 bases and J by 2 bases, with 3 bases between. Written as DNA, the CDR3 is TGTGCCAGCAGCTCGGCCTACGAGCAGTACTTC. Translating it yields CASSSAYEQYF.

This chain joins TRBV5-1 and TRBJ2-1, with D possibly TRBD2 on 6 matching bases. Germline V gene lookup returns CDR1 SGHRS and CDR2 YFSETQ. V lost 3 bases and J 7 bases, leaving 17 bases between the germline ends. The CDR3 totals 15 residues. CDR3 protein: CASSWTGTRGNEQFF. In DNA, the CDR3 is TGCGCCAGCAGCTGGACGGGGACTCGGGGGAATGAGCAGTTCTTC.

This clone was recorded a few times. This sequence joins TRBV13 and TRBJ2-7; 8 bases are a match to TRBD2. The J segment lost 2 bases and the V segment lost 3 bases, leaving 3 bases of the junction unmatched. This CDR3 contains 14 residues. Germline loops: CDR1 PRHDT, CDR2 FYEKMQ (reference sequence). CDR3 nucleotides: TGTGCCAGCAGCTTGACGGGGGGGCCCTACGAGCAGTACTTC. It is translated as CASSLTGGPYEQYF.

CDR3 sequence reads: CASSPTGQGRTEAFF. The CDR3 bases are TGTGCCAGCTCACCTACGGGACAGGGACGCACTGAAGCTTTCTTT. The V and J genes are TRBV18 and TRBJ1-1; TRBD1 matches at 9 bases. The CDR3 consists of 15 residues. V lost 3 bases to trimming and J lost 4 bases; unmatched junction nucleotides: 6. Looked up from germline, CDR1 is KGHSH and CDR2 is LQKENI.

V and J are TRBV7-8 and TRBJ2-7; TRBD2 matches at 7 bases. CDR1 SGHVS and CDR2 FQNEAQ come from the germline V gene. This CDR3 has 15 residues. V gave up 1 base and J gave up 4 bases; unmatched junction bases: 7. Written as DNA, the CDR3 is TGTGCCAGCAGCTTAGAGCTTGCGGGGGATTACGAGCAGTACTTC. It encodes CASSLELAGDYEQYF.

This chain links TRBV5-1 with TRBJ1-1, with 10 bases that match TRBD1. CDR1 is SGHRS, CDR2 YFSETQ, per germline. The J segment lost 4 bases and the V segment lost 4 bases, leaving 4 bases of the junction unmatched. The CDR3 is 14 residues long. In DNA form, the CDR3 reads TGCGCCAGCAGCGGACAGGGGGACACCACTGAAGCTTTCTTT. Its protein product is CASSGQGDTTEAFF.

CDR3 DNA sequence: TGCGCCAGCAGCGTCTCGAACACTGAAGCTTTCTTT. As protein: CASSVSNTEAFF. The chain couples TRBV4-3 to TRBJ1-1; unclear D gene. V lost 5 bases and J lost 1, with 5 bases in between. The CDR3 consists of 12 residues. The germline gives CDR1 LGHNA, CDR2 YSLEER.

V usage is TRBV28 and J usage is TRBJ1-2; TRBD1 agrees at 7 bases. Unmatched junction bases numbered 5, after V lost 4 bases and J lost 0 bases. The CDR3 spans 15 residues. Looked up from germline, CDR1 is MDHEN and CDR2 is SYDVKM. CDR3 sequence: CASSSLGQANYGYTF. CDR3 coding DNA: TGTGCCAGCAGTTCCCTCGGACAGGCTAACTATGGCTACACCTTC.

This chain uses TRBV7-3 with TRBJ2-2; a weak D match, TRBD1 (6 bases). Germline V lookup: CDR1 SGHTA, CDR2 FQGTGA. V lost 5 bases and J 3 bases, leaving 13 bases between the germline ends. This CDR3 region has 15 residues. CDR3 nucleotide sequence: TGTGCCAGCAGCAAATCACAGGGCTACACCGGGGAGCTGTTTTTT. It yields the protein CASSKSQGYTGELFF.

This clone was counted a few times. The chain has TRBV27 and TRBJ1-1; D possibly corresponds to TRBD1 (5 bases). CDR1 is MNHEY and CDR2 is SMNVEV in the germline V gene (reference sequence). Trimming cost V 3 bases and J 6 bases, with 8 bases left between them. CDR3 length: 12 amino acids. The CDR3 nucleotides are TGTGCCAGCAGTTTGTGGGGCTCTGAAGCTTTCTTT. Protein: CASSLWGSEAFF.

The chain recombines TRBV4-1 with TRBJ2-7; possibly TRBD2 for D (7 bases). Trimming took off 0 bases at V and 4 bases at J, with 16 bases between the two ends. Germline V CDR1 and CDR2: MGHRA, YSYEKL. The CDR3 consists of 16 residues. CDR3 protein: CASSQESRGARYEQYF. DNA for the CDR3: TGCGCCAGCAGCCAAGAGAGTCGGGGGGCGAGGTACGAGCAGTACTTC.

The V and J genes are TRBV30 and TRBJ1-1, with D uncertain. There are 15 residues in the CDR3. The V and J ends lost 0 bases and 5 bases respectively, with 16 bases between them. The germline CDR1 and CDR2 sequences are GTSNPN and SVGIG (reference sequence). CDR3 in DNA: TGTGCCTGGAGTGTCCAGGAGGAGGTGCGGACTGAAGCTTTCTTT. Translation gives CAWSVQEEVRTEAFF.

V gene TRBV6-5 combines with J gene TRBJ2-3, with TRBD2 as a possible D gene (6 bases). V was pared by 10 bases and J by 2 bases, with 13 bases between. The CDR3 is made up of 13 amino acids. The germline CDR1 and CDR2 sequences are MNHEY and SVGAGI. The DNA for the CDR3 is TGTGCCACCAATAGCGGCCCCACAGATACGCAGTATTTT. Its protein is CATNSGPTDTQYF.

The J gene is TRBJ2-3, the V gene TRBV5-5; D perhaps matches TRBD1 (6 bases). Germline V gene sequence: CDR1 SGHKS, CDR2 YYEKEE (reference sequence). The CDR3 totals 13 residues. The germline V and J ends were trimmed by 4 bases and 3 bases, with 9 bases remaining between them. CDR3 loop: CASSQGQTDTQYF. CDR3 DNA: TGTGCCAGCAGCCAAGGACAGACAGATACGCAGTATTTT.

The gene calls are TRBV27 and TRBJ1-5, with D possibly being TRBD1 (5 bases). Germline V lookup: CDR1 MNHEY, CDR2 SMNVEV (reference sequence). V gave up 5 bases and J gave up 4 bases, with 12 bases separating them. This CDR3 region has 14 residues. The CDR3 DNA reads TGTGCCAGCAGTCCCCGGGACTCTAATCAGCCCCAGCATTTT. Protein sequence: CASSPRDSNQPQHF.

The gene calls are TRBV6-1 and TRBJ2-5; 7 bases line up with TRBD1. V dropped 6 bases and J dropped 7; count of bases not matched to a gene: 8. Germline-derived CDR1 and CDR2 are MNHNS and SASEGT. This CDR3 has 13 residues. For the CDR3, the DNA is TGTGCCAGCAGGGCAGGGGGTGGGGGGACCCAGTACTTC. It specifies CASRAGGGGTQYF.

This chain links TRBV30 with TRBJ2-5, with 9 bases identical to TRBD1. The germline V gene has CDR1 GTSNPN and CDR2 SVGIG (reference sequence). V lost 2 bases and J lost 6; bases outside the gene matches: 7. This CDR3 comprises 14 residues. The CDR3 bases are TGTGCCTGGAGTTCGGGGACAGGGAGAAAGACCCAGTACTTC. Encoded protein: CAWSSGTGRKTQYF.

The chain links TRBV4-3 to TRBJ2-2; 9 nucleotides match TRBD2. J lost 6 bases, V lost 1 base, and 9 bases had no gene match. CDR1 and CDR2 (germline): LGHNA, YSLEER. This CDR3 spans 17 amino acids. The CDR3 sequence is CASSQALAGEAAGELFF. CDR3 nucleotides: TGCGCCAGCAGCCAAGCCTTAGCGGGGGAGGCTGCCGGGGAGCTGTTTTTT.

In DNA, the CDR3 is TGTGCCAGCACCTCCGGGACAGGGGGCCTCTACGAGCAGTACTTC. This gives the protein CASTSGTGGLYEQYF. V and J are TRBV9 and TRBJ2-7; 12 positions agree with TRBD1. The CDR3 runs 15 residues. Germline lookup yields CDR1 SGDLS and CDR2 YYNGEE. With 6 bases clipped from V and 3 bases from J, the junction kept 7 bases outside the gene matches.

V usage is TRBV4-3 and J usage is TRBJ2-1; perhaps TRBD2 as D (5 bases). This CDR3 is built from 13 residues. V dropped 2 bases and J dropped 5 bases, with 7 bases sitting between them. Germline loops: CDR1 LGHNA, CDR2 YSLEER. CDR3 loop: CASSQSSNNEQFF. The CDR3 DNA reads TGCGCCAGCAGCCAATCTAGCAACAATGAGCAGTTCTTC.

The genes are TRBV5-4 and TRBJ2-7; TRBD2 agrees at 10 bases. In germline, CDR1 is SGHNT, CDR2 YYREEE (reference sequence). V was pared by 4 bases and J by 0 bases, with 1 base of the junction left unmatched. The CDR3 extends over 14 amino acids. The CDR3 DNA sequence: TGTGCCAGCAGCCCTAGCGGGAGCTCCTACGAGCAGTACTTC. Translated: CASSPSGSSYEQYF. The full variable domain, completed using reference TRBV5-4 and TRBJ2-7, is ETGVTQSPTHLIKTRGQQVTLRCSSQSGHNTVSWYQQALGQGPQFIFQYYREEENGRGNFPPRFSGLQFPNYSSELNVNALELDDSALYLCASSPSGSSYEQYFGPGTRLTVT.

This clone was observed a few times. V gene TRBV5-6 combines with J gene TRBJ2-7; TRBD2 matches 13 bases. V lost 3 bases, J lost 0 bases, and 0 bases stayed unmatched. CDR1 and CDR2 from the germline V gene are SGHDT and YYEEEE. The CDR3 is 15 residues long. In DNA, the CDR3 is TGTGCCAGCAGCTGGACTAGCGGGAGCTCCTACGAGCAGTACTTC. Translation: CASSWTSGSSYEQYF.

The chain uses TRBV4-2 and TRBJ2-7; D is unclear. CDR1 is LGHNA and CDR2 is YNFKEQ in the germline V gene. The V end was cut by 1 base, the J end by 4 bases, with 8 bases between. This CDR3 has 13 amino acids. This chain's CDR3 is CASSQGHSYEQYF. The CDR3 coding sequence is TGTGCCAGCAGCCAAGGACATTCATACGAGCAGTACTTC.

The CDR3 protein is CASKGTGEFTEAFF. DNA for the CDR3: TGTGCCAGCAAGGGGACAGGGGAATTCACTGAAGCTTTCTTT. The V gene is TRBV28, the J gene TRBJ1-1; 10 bases match TRBD1. V was clipped by 7 bases and J by 4 bases; unmatched bases: 6. The germline gives CDR1 MDHEN, CDR2 SYDVKM. The CDR3 contains 14 residues.

This clone showed up just a few times. This chain links TRBV5-1 with TRBJ1-1; 7 nucleotides match TRBD1. With V trimmed by 5 bases and J by 5 bases, 12 bases remained unmatched. The V gene's germline CDR1 is SGHRS and CDR2 YFSETQ. This CDR3 contains 15 residues. CDR3 sequence reads: CASRSTDRVWTEAFF. CDR3 DNA: TGCGCCAGCAGATCTACTGACAGGGTGTGGACTGAAGCTTTCTTT.